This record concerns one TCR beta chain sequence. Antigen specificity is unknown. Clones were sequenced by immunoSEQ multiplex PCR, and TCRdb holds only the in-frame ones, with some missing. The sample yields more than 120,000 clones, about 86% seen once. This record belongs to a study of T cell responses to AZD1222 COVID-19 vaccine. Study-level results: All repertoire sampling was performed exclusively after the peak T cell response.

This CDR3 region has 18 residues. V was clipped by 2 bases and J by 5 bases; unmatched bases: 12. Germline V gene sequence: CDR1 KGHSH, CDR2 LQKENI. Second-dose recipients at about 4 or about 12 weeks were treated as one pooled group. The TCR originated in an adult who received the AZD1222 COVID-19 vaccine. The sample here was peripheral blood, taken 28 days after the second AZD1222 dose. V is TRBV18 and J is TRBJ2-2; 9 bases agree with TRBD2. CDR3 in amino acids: CASSPSLAGPTSTGELFF. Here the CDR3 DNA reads TGTGCCAGCTCACCAAGTCTAGCGGGACCGACGAGTACCGGGGAGCTGTTTTTT. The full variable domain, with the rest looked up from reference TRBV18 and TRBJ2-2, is NAGVMQNPRHLVRRRGQEARLRCSPMKGHSHVYWYRQLPEEGLKFMVYLQKENIIDESGMPKERFSAEFPKEGPSILRIQQVVRGDSAAYFCASSPSLAGPTSTGELFFGEGSRLTVL.